This paragraph reports one TCR beta chain. No antigen is known for it. The data were taken from a study of shared clonotypes between healthy human individuals. Whole-study results and caveats: When naive CD4 clonotypes were compared across a few donors, 4% to 5.5% were shared.

Assay used: immunoSEQ multiplex PCR; TCRdb lists only in-frame clones, some missing. This sample has some 2 million clones; approximately 94% occur once, and the top ten carry approximately 1.2%. CD45RO-negative, CCR7-positively selected cells formed the naive CD8 fraction, excluding terminally differentiated effector memory CD45RA+ cells. V lost 8 bases, J lost 6 bases, and 14 bases stayed unmatched. CDR3 length: 15 amino acids. The germline V gene encodes CDR1 SNHLY and CDR2 FYNNEI. What was sequenced was naive CD8+ T cells sorted from blood. This chain joins TRBV2 and TRBJ2-7, with 9 bases lining up with TRBD2. The sequence was obtained from a man younger than 35 in good health. The CDR3 is CASEEVSGSVVEQYF. The CDR3 nucleotides read TGTGCCAGCGAGGAGGTTAGCGGGAGCGTCGTCGAGCAGTACTTC.